This entry features one T cell receptor beta chain sequence. Antigen unknown. This sample is part of a study of shared clonotypes between healthy human individuals. Study observations and caveats: For sorted subsets, rarefaction showed incomplete sequencing despite large depth.

The study drew all its donors from Caucasian adults living in Nashville, Tennessee. Sequencing used immunoSEQ multiplex PCR; TCRdb keeps in-frame clones, though not all of them. The repertoire consists of fewer than 850,000 clones, with 90% occurring once and the leading ten covering 30% to 35%. There are 16 residues in the CDR3. Germline CDR1 and CDR2: MNHEY and SVGAGI. Trimming took 0 bases from V and 3 from J; bases not matched to a gene: 4. Source material: memory CD8+ T cells from PBMCs. Subset specified: CD45RO+ cells pooled with CCR7-negative TemRA cells. The TCR sequence derives from a man between 18 and 29 years old in good health. Some clones in this sample may be carry-over from other donors' samples. The chain couples TRBV6-5 to TRBJ2-2; 7 bases line up with TRBD1. CDR3 sequence reads: CASSYSTGLDTGELFF. CDR3 DNA sequence: TGTGCCAGCAGTTACTCGACAGGGTTGGACACCGGGGAGCTGTTTTTT.